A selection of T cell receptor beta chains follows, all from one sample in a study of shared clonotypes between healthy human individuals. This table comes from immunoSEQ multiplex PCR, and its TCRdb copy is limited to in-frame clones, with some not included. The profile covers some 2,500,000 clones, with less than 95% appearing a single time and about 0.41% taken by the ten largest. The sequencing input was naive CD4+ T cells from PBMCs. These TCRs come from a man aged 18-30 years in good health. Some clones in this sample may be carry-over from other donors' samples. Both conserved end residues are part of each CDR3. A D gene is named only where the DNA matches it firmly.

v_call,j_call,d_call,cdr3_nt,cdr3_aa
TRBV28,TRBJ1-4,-,TGTGCCAGCAGTTTGACCCGAGGAGCTAATGAAAAACTGTTTTTT,CASSLTRGANEKLFF
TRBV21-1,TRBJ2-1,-,TGTGCCAGCAGCTCCGGGGGGAGGAATGCGGCCGGGGAGCAGTTCTTC,CASSSGGRNAAGEQFF
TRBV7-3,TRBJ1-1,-,TGTGCCAGCAGAGCTGACAGGAACACTGAAGCTTTCTTT,CASRADRNTEAFF
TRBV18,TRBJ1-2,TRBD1,TGTGCCAGCTCACGGAGGACAGGCGAAAATGGCTACACCTTC,CASSRRTGENGYTF
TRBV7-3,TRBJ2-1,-,TGTGCCAGCAGCTTAACGAAGGGAAGGAACAATGAGCAGTTCTTC,CASSLTKGRNNEQFF
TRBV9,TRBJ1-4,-,TGTGCCAGCAGCCGTGGGGTTCTTGGTTTCGATGAAAAACTGTTTTTT,CASSRGVLGFDEKLFF
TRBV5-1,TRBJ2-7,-,TGCGCCAGCAGCTTGGCCGGCGGTACTACTTACGAGCAGTACTTC,CASSLAGGTTYEQYF
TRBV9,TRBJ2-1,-,TGTGCCAGCAGCGTAGGGGATGGCTCCTACAATGAGCAGTTCTTC,CASSVGDGSYNEQFF
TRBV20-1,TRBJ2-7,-,TGCAGTGCTAGAAGGGCCTACGAGCAGTACTTC,CSARRAYEQYF
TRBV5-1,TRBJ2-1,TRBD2,TGCGCCAGCAGCTTATGGGGGACTAGCTTTCGCGACTACAATGAGCAGTTCTTC,CASSLWGTSFRDYNEQFF
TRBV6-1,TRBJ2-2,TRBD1,TGTGCCAGCAGTGTCAAGGACAGGGAGTCCCGCACCGGGGAGCTGTTTTTT,CASSVKDRESRTGELFF
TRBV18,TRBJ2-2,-,TGTGCCAGCTCACCAACGGAGTCAGAGCTGTTTTTT,CASSPTESELFF